This T cell receptor beta chain is from a study of blood T cell repertoires in COVID-19. Study details: The United States, Italy and Spain were the sources of the acute and convalescent COVID-19 samples. PBMCs, B-cell-depleted T cells, or T cells were the source of the cDNA or gDNA that made up the material.

Original processing methods: How many nucleated cells were present was estimated from reference gene primer amplification. Sequencing was performed with immunoSEQ multiplex PCR; in TCRdb, only in-frame clones are kept and a portion is missing. V, J and clone size reflect that table, while D and trimming were determined from the DNA. The sample lists some 62,000 clones, around 76% occurring once. Germline V gene lookup returns CDR1 SGHTA and CDR2 FQGTGA. The CDR3 sequence is 14 residues long. V lost 5 bases and J lost 1, with 8 bases in between. The receptor's source is a human donor in a cohort sampled during active COVID-19. Source material: peripheral blood. The chain employs TRBV7-3 and TRBJ2-2; a weak D match, TRBD1 (6 bases). The CDR3 DNA reads as TGTGCCAGCAGCAAACAGGGGAACACCGGGGAGCTGTTTTTT. Translating gives CASSKQGNTGELFF.